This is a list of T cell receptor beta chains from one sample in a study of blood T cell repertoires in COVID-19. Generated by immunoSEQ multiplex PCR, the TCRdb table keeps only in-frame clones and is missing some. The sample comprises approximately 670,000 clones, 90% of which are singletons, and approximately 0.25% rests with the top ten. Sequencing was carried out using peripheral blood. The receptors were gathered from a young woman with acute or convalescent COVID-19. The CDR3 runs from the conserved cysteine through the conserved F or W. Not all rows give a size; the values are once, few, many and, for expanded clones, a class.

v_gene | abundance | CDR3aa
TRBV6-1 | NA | CASSEAYGTTRETQYF
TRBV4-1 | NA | CASAQLGLPNTEAFF
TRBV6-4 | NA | CASSRYSGTSGNNEQFF
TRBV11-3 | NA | CASSLGTQSHGELFF
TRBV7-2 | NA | CASAAGSEQFF
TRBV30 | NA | CAWSIGPGTGVHRLSRTDF
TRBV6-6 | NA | CASSPTGPRNSPLHF
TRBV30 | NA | CAWKERENTEAFF
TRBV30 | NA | CAWSTGHNNQPQHF
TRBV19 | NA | CASRQGFGQPQHF
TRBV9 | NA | CASSSPGTEAGHGYTF
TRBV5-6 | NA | CASSLGPQANEQFF
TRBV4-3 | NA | CASSQDYSSVPLTDTQYF
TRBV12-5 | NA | CASEPGLGGETQYF
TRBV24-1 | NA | CATSDLTANTEAFF
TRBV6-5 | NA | CASSYYRLNTEAFF
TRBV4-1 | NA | CASSEVPPGDTQYF
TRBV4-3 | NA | CASSPGQNTGELFF
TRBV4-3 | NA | CASSQVDTRGGEQYF
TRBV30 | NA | CAWSVKLGTAEAFF
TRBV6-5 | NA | CASSYSEGVTEAFF
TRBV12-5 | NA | CASGTRGYTF
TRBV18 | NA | CASSPPGTGPAEQFF
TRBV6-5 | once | CASRAVNTGELFF
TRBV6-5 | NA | CASSRTGIHEQYF